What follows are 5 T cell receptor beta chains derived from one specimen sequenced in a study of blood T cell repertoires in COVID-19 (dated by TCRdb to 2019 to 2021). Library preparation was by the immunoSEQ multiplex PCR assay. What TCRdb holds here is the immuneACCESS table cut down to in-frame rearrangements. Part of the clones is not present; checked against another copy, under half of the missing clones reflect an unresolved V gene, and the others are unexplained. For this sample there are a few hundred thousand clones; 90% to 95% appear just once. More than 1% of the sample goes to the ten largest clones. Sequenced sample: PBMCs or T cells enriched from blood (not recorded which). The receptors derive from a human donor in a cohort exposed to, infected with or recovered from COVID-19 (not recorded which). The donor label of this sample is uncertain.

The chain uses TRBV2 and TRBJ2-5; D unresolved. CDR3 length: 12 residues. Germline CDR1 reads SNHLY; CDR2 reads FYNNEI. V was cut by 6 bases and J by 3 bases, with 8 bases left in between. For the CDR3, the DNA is TGTGCCAGCAGGCTAATAAAAGAGACCCAGTACTTC. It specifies CASRLIKETQYF.

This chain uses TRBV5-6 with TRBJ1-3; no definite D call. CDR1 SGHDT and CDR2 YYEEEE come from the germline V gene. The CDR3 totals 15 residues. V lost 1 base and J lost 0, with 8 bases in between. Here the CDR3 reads CASSLQRSSGNTIYF. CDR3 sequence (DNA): TGTGCCAGCAGCTTGCAGCGGAGCTCTGGAAACACCATATATTTT.

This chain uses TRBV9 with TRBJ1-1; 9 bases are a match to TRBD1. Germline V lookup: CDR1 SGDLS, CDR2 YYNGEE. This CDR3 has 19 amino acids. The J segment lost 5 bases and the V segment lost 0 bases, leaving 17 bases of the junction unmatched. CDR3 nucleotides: TGTGCCAGCAGCGTAGAGTCTTGGGATCGGGACAGGGTGTTGACTGAAGCTTTCTTT. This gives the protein CASSVESWDRDRVLTEAFF.

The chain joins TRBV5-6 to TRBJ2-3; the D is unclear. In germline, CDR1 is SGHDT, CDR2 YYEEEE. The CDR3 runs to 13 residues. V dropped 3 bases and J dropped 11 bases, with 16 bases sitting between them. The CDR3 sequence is CASSSDLGLKQYF. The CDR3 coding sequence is TGTGCCAGCAGCTCCGACCTAGGCCTTAAGCAGTATTTT.

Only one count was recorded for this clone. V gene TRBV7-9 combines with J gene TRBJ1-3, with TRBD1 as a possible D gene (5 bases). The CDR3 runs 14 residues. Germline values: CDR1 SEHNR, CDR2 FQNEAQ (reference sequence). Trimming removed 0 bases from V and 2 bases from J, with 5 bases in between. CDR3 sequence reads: CASSLAGAGNTIYF. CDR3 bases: TGTGCCAGCAGCTTAGCAGGGGCTGGAAACACCATATATTTT.